This TCR beta chain was sequenced in a study of blood T cell repertoires in COVID-19. Study at large: Samples came from the United States, Italy and Spain, spanning acute and convalescent COVID-19.

Under the authors' procedure: Reference gene primer amplification gave nucleated cell count estimates. Measured with immunoSEQ multiplex PCR; TCRdb has only the in-frame clones, and not every one. Clone size and V and J calls were adopted from that table, with D and trimming inferred from the DNA. Of 150,000 to 200,000 clones in the sample, around 79% are singletons; the top ten hold around 5.4%. This clone has a handful of counts. Sequencing input: peripheral blood. The TCR comes from a woman in her forties with COVID-19, enrolled during active disease.

The CDR3 coding sequence is TGTGCCAGCAGCTTTTCACGGGAGACCCAGTACTTC. It is translated as CASSFSRETQYF. This chain connects TRBV3-1 (or the pseudogene TRBV3-2) to TRBJ2-5; D remains ambiguous. Germline CDR1 reads LGHDT; CDR2 reads YNNKEL (reference sequence). There are 12 residues in the CDR3. V was trimmed by 5 bases and J by 5 bases, leaving 9 bases between them.